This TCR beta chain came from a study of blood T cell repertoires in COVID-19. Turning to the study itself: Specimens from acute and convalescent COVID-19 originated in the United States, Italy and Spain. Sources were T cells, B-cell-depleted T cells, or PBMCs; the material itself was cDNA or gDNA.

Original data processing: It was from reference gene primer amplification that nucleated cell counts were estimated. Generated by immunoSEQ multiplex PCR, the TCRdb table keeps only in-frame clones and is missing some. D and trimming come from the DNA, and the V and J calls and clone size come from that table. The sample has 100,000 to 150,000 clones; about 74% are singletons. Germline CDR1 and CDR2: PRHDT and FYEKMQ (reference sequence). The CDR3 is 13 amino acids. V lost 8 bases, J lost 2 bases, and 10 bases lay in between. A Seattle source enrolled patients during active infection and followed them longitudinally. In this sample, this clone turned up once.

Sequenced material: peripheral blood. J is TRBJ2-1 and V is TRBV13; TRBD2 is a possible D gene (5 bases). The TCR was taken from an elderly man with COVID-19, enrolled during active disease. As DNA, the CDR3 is TGTGCCAGCCGACTACTTGCCTACAATGAGCAGTTCTTC. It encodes CASRLLAYNEQFF.